This is a list of T cell receptor beta chains from one sample in a study of T cells after yellow fever vaccination. TCRdb reprocessed the 5' RACE reads via MiXCR and lists one record per CDR3 protein. This table has about 400,000 distinct CDR3 sequences, approximately 10% appearing once. The sequencing used PBMCs, collected on the day of the first yellow fever vaccination. The source of these receptors is a man aged 18 to 30 who received the YFV17D yellow fever vaccine. Both conserved end residues are part of each CDR3. A D gene is named only where the DNA matches it firmly. Where a row states a size, it is once, few, many or the class of an expanded clone; other rows omit it.

NA	TRBV11-1	TRBD1	TRBJ1-1	TGTGCCAGCCGCGCGACAGGGATGAACACTGAAGCTTTCTTT	CASRATGMNTEAFF
NA	TRBV30	NA	TRBJ1-5	TGTGCCTGGAGTACTGGAGGCGGCAATCAGCCCCAGCATTTT	CAWSTGGGNQPQHF
few	TRBV12-3/TRBV12-4	TRBD1	TRBJ2-2	TGTGCCAGCAGTCGGGACAGGGCGAACACCGGGGAGCTGTTTTTT	CASSRDRANTGELFF
NA	TRBV6-5	NA	TRBJ1-1	TGTGCCAGCAGTTCGACGGCCTGGAGAACTGAAGCTTTCTTT	CASSSTAWRTEAFF
NA	TRBV15	TRBD1	TRBJ1-6	TGTGCCACCAGCAGTCAACAGGGGAATAATTCACCCCTCCACTTT	CATSSQQGNNSPLHF
NA	TRBV7-8	NA	TRBJ1-3	TGTGCCAGCAGCTTGCTAGGGGTGGCGTCCGGAAACACCATATATTTT	CASSLLGVASGNTIYF
NA	TRBV27	NA	TRBJ2-5	TGTGCCAGCAGTGCGACTAGGCGATATGAGACCCAGTACTTC	CASSATRRYETQYF
NA	TRBV19	NA	TRBJ1-1	TGTGCCAGTAGTATGTGGCAGGGGAACACTGAAGCTTTCTTT	CASSMWQGNTEAFF
few	TRBV6-6	NA	TRBJ1-2	TGTGCCAGCACCACGGACTATGGCTACACCTTC	CASTTDYGYTF
NA	TRBV4-2	NA	TRBJ1-2	TGTGCCAGCAGCCCCGTTCCCGGACGGACTAACTATGGCTACACCTTC	CASSPVPGRTNYGYTF
few	TRBV12-3/TRBV12-4	TRBD2	TRBJ2-1	TGTGCCAGCAGTTTAACCTCGGGGGGTCATAGCTCCTACAATGAGCAGTTCTTC	CASSLTSGGHSSYNEQFF
NA	TRBV4-1	NA	TRBJ2-3	TGCGCCAGCAGCCAAGATCCGGGGCAGTGGACAAGGGACACTAGCACAGATACGCAGTATTTT	CASSQDPGQWTRDTSTDTQYF
NA	TRBV4-3	NA	TRBJ1-4	TGCGCCAGCAGCCCACGTCTGGCAACTAATGAAAAACTGTTTTTT	CASSPRLATNEKLFF
NA	TRBV2	NA	TRBJ2-5	TGTGCCAGCAGTGAGCAGAGCCAAGAGACCCAGTACTTC	CASSEQSQETQYF
few	TRBV3-1	NA	TRBJ1-2	TGTGCCAGCAGCCCAAGAGGGGGGGAAGGCTACACCTTC	CASSPRGGEGYTF
NA	TRBV6-2/TRBV6-3	NA	TRBJ2-1	TGTGCCAGCAGTTACCGTCAGGGGGGAGGGAGCAATGAGCAGTTCTTC	CASSYRQGGGSNEQFF
few	TRBV7-9	NA	TRBJ2-3	TGTGCCAGCAGCTTAAATGGACACCGGACAGATACGCAGTATTTT	CASSLNGHRTDTQYF
many	TRBV5-4	TRBD1	TRBJ1-1	TGTGCCAGCAGCTCACGGACAGGGGGGACTGAAGCTTTCTTT	CASSSRTGGTEAFF
NA	TRBV7-9	NA	TRBJ2-7	TGTGCCAGCAGCCTCGCAGGGAATACCTACGAGCAGTACTTC	CASSLAGNTYEQYF
few	TRBV27	NA	TRBJ2-2	TGTGCCAGCAGTCCTTCGTTGTCGTCCGGGGAGCTGTTTTTT	CASSPSLSSGELFF
few	TRBV20-1	NA	TRBJ2-7	TGCAGTGCTAGTGGAGGGGGCTACGAGCAGTACTTC	CSASGGGYEQYF
few	TRBV25-1	NA	TRBJ2-5	TGTGCCAGCAGGGAAGGAGTCTCGAGGGTAGGGGAGACCCAGTACTTC	CASREGVSRVGETQYF
many	TRBV12-3/TRBV12-4	NA	TRBJ1-2	TGTGCCAGCAGTTTACAGGATGGCTACACCTTC	CASSLQDGYTF
NA	TRBV19	NA	TRBJ1-1	TGTGCCAGTAGTACCCTGACTCAGGGGAACACTGAAGCTTTCTTT	CASSTLTQGNTEAFF
NA	TRBV7-9	NA	TRBJ2-5	TGTGCCAGCAGCCCGCCGGGACACCGCCAAGAGACCCAGTACTTC	CASSPPGHRQETQYF
NA	TRBV20-1	TRBD2	TRBJ2-1	TGCAGTGCTAGCCTCCCCACTAGCGGGGGGTTTGAAGAGCAGTTCTTC	CSASLPTSGGFEEQFF
NA	TRBV20-1	NA	TRBJ1-1	TGCAGTGCCACAGGGTTATTGAACACTGAAGCTTTCTTT	CSATGLLNTEAFF
NA	TRBV14	NA	TRBJ1-4	TGTGCCAGCAGCCACCAAGAGGGGCCAATTGGGGCAAATGAAAAACTGTTTTTT	CASSHQEGPIGANEKLFF
few	TRBV5-1	NA	TRBJ1-1	TGCGCCAGCAGCTTGGGCCCCGGAGGGAACACTGAAGCTTTCTTT	CASSLGPGGNTEAFF
many	TRBV5-1	NA	TRBJ2-1	TGCGCCAGCAGCTCCTACGGGACGGAGAGTGGCAATGAGCAGTTCTTC	CASSSYGTESGNEQFF
NA	TRBV2	NA	TRBJ1-5	TGTGCCAGCAGCTTCGGGGGGGAGGATCAGCCCCAGCATTTT	CASSFGGEDQPQHF
NA	TRBV5-1	NA	TRBJ2-5	TGCGCCAGCAGCTTGTGGGGGACCGAAGAGACCCAGTACTTC	CASSLWGTEETQYF
NA	TRBV6-5	NA	TRBJ1-4	TGTGCCAGCAGTTACGGCGGGGGGATTGAAAAACGGTTTTTT	CASSYGGGIEKRFF
NA	TRBV5-1	NA	TRBJ1-6	TGCGCCAGCAGTTTGGGATGGAGGCTCGGTCGTCCCCTCCACTTT	CASSLGWRLGRPLHF
few	TRBV5-1	TRBD1	TRBJ2-1	TGCGCCAGCAACCGGGACAGGGGGGGCAATGAGCAGTTCTTC	CASNRDRGGNEQFF
once	TRBV5-4	NA	TRBJ2-1	TGTGCCAGCAGCTCGCTCCTAGCCGGATACAATGAGCAGTTCTTC	CASSSLLAGYNEQFF
NA	TRBV10-3	TRBD1	TRBJ1-1	TGTGCCATCAGTGCCCCTCGGGGGACAGGGAACACTGAAGCTTTCTTT	CAISAPRGTGNTEAFF
few	TRBV5-1	NA	TRBJ1-1	TGCGCCAGCAGCGGAAACAGCGGGAACACTGAAGCTTTCTTT	CASSGNSGNTEAFF
NA	TRBV18	NA	TRBJ1-2	TGTGCCAGCACCCTGGGGCAGAACTATGGCTACACCTTC	CASTLGQNYGYTF
few	TRBV7-9	NA	TRBJ1-2	TGTGCCAGCAGCTTAGCGTCGGGGGATAGCGGCTACACCTTC	CASSLASGDSGYTF
few	TRBV18	TRBD1	TRBJ2-3	TGTGCCAGCTCACCCGGGACAGCCGACGATACGCAGTATTTT	CASSPGTADDTQYF
few	TRBV11-2	NA	TRBJ1-1	TGTGCCAGCAGCCTCAGGGGTTCAGCTTTCTTT	CASSLRGSAFF
NA	TRBV3-1	NA	TRBJ2-7	TGTGCCAGCAGCCAAGTAAGGTCTGCGCGCTCCTACGAGCAGTACTTC	CASSQVRSARSYEQYF
many	TRBV5-1	NA	TRBJ2-2	TGCGCCAGCAGCTTGGGCCAGGAGACCGGGGAGCTGTTTTTT	CASSLGQETGELFF